The 29 T cell receptor beta chains below all came from one sample that was sequenced in a study of cytomegalovirus exposure and HLA in healthy donors. 60 Vbeta and 13 Jbeta primers were used in PCR. Libraries were prepared by immunoSEQ multiplex PCR; TCRdb keeps only in-frame clonotypes and omits some of them. The sample lists under 200,000 clones, 73% occurring once. Sequencing was done on a sample of PBMCs. Source of these receptors: a woman in her thirties in good health and CMV-seronegative.

In the case of this clone: Sequence at one end of the junction differs from germline and may be a read error. The chain links TRBV7-9 to TRBJ2-7; D not certain. The CDR3 has 16 amino acids. Germline values: CDR1 SEHNR, CDR2 FQNEAQ (reference sequence). The CDR3 spells CSSSLESSPSSYEQYF. CDR3 coding DNA: TGTTCCAGCAGCTTAGAATCGTCGCCGAGCTCCTACGAGCAGTACTTC.

This chain uses TRBV9 with TRBJ2-7; 10 positions agree with TRBD1. This CDR3 contains 14 residues. Germline trimming cut 4 bases from V and 8 bases from J; bases unmatched to any gene: 9. In germline, CDR1 is SGDLS, CDR2 YYNGEE. CDR3 protein: CASSPAGQGYQQYF. DNA of the CDR3: TGTGCCAGCAGCCCCGCGGGACAGGGGTACCAGCAGTACTTC. Together with reference TRBV9 and TRBJ2-7, the CDR3 gives the full variable domain: DSGVTQTPKHLITATGQRVTLRCSPRSGDLSVYWYQQSLDQGLQFLIQYYNGEERAKGNILERFSAQQFPDLHSELNLSSLELGDSALYFCASSPAGQGYQQYFGPGTRLTVT.

V is TRBV2 and J is TRBJ2-5; 8 bases are a match to TRBD2. The CDR3 is 15 residues long. V lost 3 bases, J lost 1 base, and 4 bases stayed unmatched. Germline V lookup: CDR1 SNHLY, CDR2 FYNNEI. CDR3 DNA sequence: TGTGCCAGCAGTGAGGGGCGGGGGGCCCAAGAGACCCAGTACTTC. It encodes CASSEGRGAQETQYF.

This rearrangement joins TRBV6-6 to TRBJ1-6, with 8 nucleotides matching TRBD1. The CDR3 runs 15 residues. Germline values: CDR1 MNHNY, CDR2 SVGAGI (reference sequence). With 6 bases clipped from V and 2 bases from J, the junction kept 3 bases outside the gene matches. The CDR3 spells CASSVDRAYNSPLHF. DNA of the CDR3: TGTGCCAGCAGCGTGGACAGGGCCTATAATTCACCCCTCCACTTT.

This clone appeared a few times. V is TRBV7-2 and J is TRBJ2-7, with TRBD1 matching 7 bases. The germline V gene has CDR1 SGHTA and CDR2 FQGNSA. Losses at the gene ends were 5 bases for V and 4 bases for J; bases not matched to a gene: 11. The CDR3 covers 15 residues. Written as DNA, the CDR3 is TGTGCCAGCAGCGATCGACAGGGAAATCGGTACGAGCAGTACTTC. Its protein is CASSDRQGNRYEQYF.

The rearrangement links TRBV7-3 to TRBJ2-1, with 12 positions matching TRBD2. V shed 3 bases and J 10 bases; nucleotides not matched to a gene: 7. Per germline, CDR1 SGHTA and CDR2 FQGTGA. This CDR3 is built from 15 residues. The CDR3 is CASSFRTSGTREQFF. The CDR3 DNA follows: TGTGCCAGCAGCTTCCGGACTAGCGGGACACGGGAGCAGTTCTTC.

The chain carries TRBV5-6 and TRBJ2-2; 7 bases are shared with TRBD2. The junction had 9 bases not matched to a gene; V was cut back by 0 bases and J by 4 bases. The length of the CDR3 is 17 residues. Germline V lookup: CDR1 SGHDT, CDR2 YYEEEE. The DNA for the CDR3 is TGTGCCAGCAGCTTGGATATTGGGGGGGGGTTCACCGGGGAGCTGTTTTTT. It is translated as CASSLDIGGGFTGELFF. Using reference TRBV5-6 and TRBJ2-2 for the parts outside the CDR3, the full variable domain is DAGVTQSPTHLIKTRGQQVTLRCSPKSGHDTVSWYQQALGQGPQFIFQYYEEEERQRGNFPDRFSGHQFPNYSSELNVNALLLGDSALYLCASSLDIGGGFTGELFFGEGSRLTVL.

V and J are TRBV11-2 and TRBJ1-4, with D hard to call. The ends were cut back, 2 bases at V and 5 bases at J, with 15 bases in the middle. Germline CDR1 reads SGHAT; CDR2 reads FQNNGV. The length of the CDR3 is 16 residues. DNA for the CDR3: TGTGCCAGCAGCTTACGGGCGGGGTTGAGGAATGAAAAACTGTTTTTT. Its protein is CASSLRAGLRNEKLFF.

The genes are TRBV9 and TRBJ1-6, with D unclear. CDR3 length equals 13 residues. Looked up from germline, CDR1 is SGDLS and CDR2 is YYNGEE. V lost 0 bases to trimming and J lost 6 bases, with 4 bases between them. CDR3 protein: CASSVDINSPLHF. Written as DNA, the CDR3 is TGTGCCAGCAGCGTAGACATTAATTCACCCCTCCACTTT.

This chain uses TRBV29-1 with TRBJ2-2, with no clear D. CDR1 and CDR2 from the germline V gene are SQVTM and ANQGSEA. CDR3 length: 12 amino acids. V gave up 3 bases and J gave up 5 bases, with 7 bases separating them. CDR3 nucleotides: TGCAGCGTTGATGCGGAGACCGGGGAGCTGTTTTTT. This translates into CSVDAETGELFF.

This clone came up once. The chain joins TRBV6-1 to TRBJ2-7; TRBD2 might be the D (6 bases). Per germline, CDR1 MNHNS and CDR2 SASEGT. CDR3 length: 14 amino acids. Trimming cost V 4 bases and J 6 bases, with 16 bases left between them. CDR3 DNA: TGTGCCAGCAGTGGCCGGGAGACTCCTTCCGAGCAGTACTTC. This sequence encodes CASSGRETPSEQYF.

The rearrangement uses TRBV2 and TRBJ1-2, with 7 bases identical to TRBD1. The CDR3 spans 14 residues. J gave up 8 bases and V 6 bases, and 12 bases lay outside the gene matches. Per the germline V gene, CDR1 is SNHLY and CDR2 is FYNNEI. The CDR3 DNA follows: TGTGCCAGCAGCGGCCTGACAGGGCCGATCGGCTACACCTTC. Protein: CASSGLTGPIGYTF.

The chain uses TRBV7-9 and TRBJ2-7, with D perhaps TRBD2 (6 bases). The CDR3 has 15 amino acids. Trimming cost V 5 bases and J 5 bases, with 19 bases left between them. Germline V gene lookup returns CDR1 SEHNR and CDR2 FQNEAQ (reference sequence). CDR3 loop: CASSLGPGLSNEQYF. As DNA, the CDR3 is TGTGCCAGCAGCCTAGGACCGGGACTGAGCAACGAGCAGTACTTC.

The chain combines TRBV4-1 with TRBJ1-1; D gene ambiguous. With 2 bases removed from V and 5 bases from J, the gap between germline ends came to 18 bases. Germline V gene sequence: CDR1 MGHRA, CDR2 YSYEKL. This CDR3 has 16 residues. For the CDR3, the DNA is TGCGCCAGCAGCCAACCGATTCCAGGAGGCGGGACTGAAGCTTTCTTT. Its translation: CASSQPIPGGGTEAFF.

The chain has TRBV7-9 and TRBJ2-1; TRBD1 is a possible D gene (6 bases). The CDR3 runs to 13 residues. Trimming removed 6 bases at V and 5 bases at J, with 11 bases between. Germline CDR1 is SEHNR and CDR2 is FQNEAQ (reference sequence). The CDR3 nucleotides are TGTGCCAGCAGGCCCGGGACAAACAATGAGCAGTTCTTC. Its translation is CASRPGTNNEQFF.

This clone occurred a few times. The V and J genes are TRBV6-5 and TRBJ2-7; 9 nucleotides align to TRBD2. The ends lost 5 bases at V and 8 bases at J; junction bases unmatched: 10. This CDR3 contains 14 residues. CDR1 and CDR2 (germline): MNHEY, SVGAGI. Here the CDR3 reads CASSDPAGGKKQYF. In DNA, the CDR3 is TGTGCCAGCAGTGACCCCGCGGGAGGGAAAAAGCAGTACTTC.

The rearrangement uses TRBV11-2 and TRBJ1-4; 8 bases fit TRBD1. Germline V CDR1 and CDR2: SGHAT, FQNNGV. The CDR3 is made up of 14 amino acids. V shed 1 base, J shed 7 bases, and the junction held 2 bases outside the gene matches. The CDR3 sequence is CASSLAGGTEKLFF. CDR3 bases: TGTGCCAGCAGCTTAGCAGGGGGCACTGAAAAACTGTTTTTT.

This clone came up once. CDR3 in amino acids: CASSPPVSDTQYF. CDR3 DNA: TGTGCCAGCTCACCACCCGTCTCGGATACGCAGTATTTT. J is TRBJ2-3 and V is TRBV18; unclear D gene. This CDR3 is built from 13 residues. Trimming shortened V by 0 bases and J by 6 bases, and 7 bases separated the two germline ends. The germline CDR1 and CDR2 sequences are KGHSH and LQKENI.

The rearrangement joins TRBV7-2 to TRBJ2-1; D gene unclear. V lost 0 bases and J lost 9, with 6 bases in between. CDR1 and CDR2 (germline): SGHTA, FQGNSA. The CDR3 covers 12 residues. The CDR3 DNA sequence: TGTGCCAGCAGCTTAGCTGTCGGTGAGCAGTTCTTC. Its protein is CASSLAVGEQFF.

This clone was detected a few times. This sequence joins TRBV12-5 and TRBJ2-1, with 7 bases lining up with TRBD1. Germline V gene sequence: CDR1 LGHNT, CDR2 FRNRAP. This CDR3 region has 17 residues. V shed 1 base and J 4 bases; nucleotides not matched to a gene: 10. The CDR3 reads CASGLGTGTASYNEQFF. CDR3 DNA sequence: TGTGCTAGTGGTTTGGGAACCGGGACAGCCAGTTACAATGAGCAGTTCTTC.

This clone was recorded a few times. V usage is TRBV10-3 and J usage is TRBJ1-1, with TRBD1 matching 7 bases. Per the germline V gene, CDR1 is ENHRY and CDR2 is SYGVKD. J gave up 5 bases and V 4 bases, and 10 bases lay outside the gene matches. The CDR3 runs to 15 residues. The CDR3 region has the DNA TGTGCCATCAGTGGACAGGGTGTGGGAGGAACTGAAGCTTTCTTT. Protein product: CAISGQGVGGTEAFF.

This chain links TRBV7-6 with TRBJ1-5; D is perhaps TRBD1 (6 bases). The CDR3 runs to 15 residues. Germline loops: CDR1 SGHVS, CDR2 FNYEAQ. V gave up 1 base and J gave up 1 base, with 8 bases separating them. The CDR3: CASSLGQGSNQPQHF. CDR3 nucleotide sequence: TGTGCCAGCAGCTTAGGGCAGGGGAGCAATCAGCCCCAGCATTTT.

This clone was seen just once. The chain recombines TRBV7-2 with TRBJ2-1, with unresolved D. Germline V lookup: CDR1 SGHTA, CDR2 FQGNSA. CDR3 size: 13 residues. Trimming cost V 1 base and J 3 bases, with 4 bases left between them. DNA for the CDR3: TGTGCCAGCAGCTTAGACAGCTACAATGAGCAGTTCTTC. Its translation is CASSLDSYNEQFF.

The rearrangement uses TRBV29-1 and TRBJ1-5; D unclear. V lost 4 bases and J 7 bases, leaving 11 bases between the germline ends. The CDR3 runs to 12 residues. Per germline, CDR1 SQVTM and CDR2 ANQGSEA. The CDR3 DNA reads as TGCAGCGTTGGATCAGACGGGCAGCCCCAGCATTTT. Translation gives CSVGSDGQPQHF.

This chain uses TRBV7-9 with TRBJ2-5; tentatively, D is TRBD1 (6 bases). Germline loops: CDR1 SEHNR, CDR2 FQNEAQ (reference sequence). The ends were cut back, 6 bases at V and 1 base at J, with 18 bases in the middle. This CDR3 region has 16 residues. In DNA, the CDR3 is TGTGCCAGCAGTCCCAACCCCGGACAGACCCAAGAGACCCAGTACTTC. Amino acid sequence: CASSPNPGQTQETQYF.

In nucleotides, the CDR3 is TGTGCCATCAGTGATCGGGCGGAGGGAGAGCAGTTCTTC. This translates into CAISDRAEGEQFF. The chain is built from TRBV10-3 and TRBJ2-1; a weak D match, TRBD2 (6 bases). The CDR3 loop spans 13 amino acids. V was clipped by 3 bases and J by 10 bases, with 13 bases between them. The germline gives CDR1 ENHRY, CDR2 SYGVKD.

This clone has just one count. The chain carries TRBV5-4 and TRBJ2-3; 8 bases line up with TRBD2. The CDR3 consists of 15 residues. Germline lookup yields CDR1 SGHNT and CDR2 YYREEE (reference sequence). The junction had 7 bases not matched to a gene; V was cut back by 6 bases and J by 1 base. Here the CDR3 reads CASTPIAGRTDTQYF. As DNA, the CDR3 is TGTGCCAGCACCCCCATAGCGGGGCGCACAGATACGCAGTATTTT. The full variable domain, its missing parts supplied by reference TRBV5-4 and TRBJ2-3, is ETGVTQSPTHLIKTRGQQVTLRCSSQSGHNTVSWYQQALGQGPQFIFQYYREEENGRGNFPPRFSGLQFPNYSSELNVNALELDDSALYLCASTPIAGRTDTQYFGPGTRLTVL.

This clone was counted a single time. The chain carries TRBV27 and TRBJ1-1, with a possible D match to TRBD1 (6 bases). Trimming took off 4 bases at V and 7 bases at J, with 13 bases between the two ends. This CDR3 contains 13 residues. Looked up from germline, CDR1 is MNHEY and CDR2 is SMNVEV (reference sequence). For the CDR3, the DNA is TGTGCCAGCAGTTCCGGACAGACACTTGAAGCTTTCTTT. It translates to CASSSGQTLEAFF.

The chain employs TRBV28 and TRBJ2-3; D uncertain. CDR1 is MDHEN, CDR2 SYDVKM, per germline. Trimming took 6 bases from V and 10 from J, leaving 14 bases between them. The CDR3 is 12 amino acids. The CDR3 here is CASSLMELAQYF. The CDR3 DNA reads TGTGCCAGCAGCCTTATGGAGTTAGCGCAGTATTTT.